This passage covers 8 T cell receptor beta chains from one sample sequenced in a study of blood T cell repertoires in COVID-19. The protocol was immunoSEQ multiplex PCR, while the TCRdb copy is restricted to in-frame clones and leaves out a portion. The sample carries fewer than 300,000 clones, less than 85% recorded once. Sequencing was done on a sample of peripheral blood. These receptors came from a woman between 65 and 79 years old with active or convalescent COVID-19.

The chain carries TRBV3-1 (or the pseudogene TRBV3-2) and TRBJ2-7, with D unclear. V shed 4 bases and J shed 1 base, with 14 bases lying between them. Germline loops: CDR1 LGHDT, CDR2 YNNKEL (reference sequence). The CDR3 length is 15 residues. CDR3 residues: CASSPRGPYSYEQYF. The CDR3 DNA follows: TGTGCCAGCAGCCCACGTGGGCCATATTCCTACGAGCAGTACTTC.

V gene TRBV12-3 or TRBV12-4 combines with J gene TRBJ2-4, with D unresolved. Trimming removed 3 bases at V and 5 bases at J, with 5 bases between. This CDR3 spans 12 amino acids. The CDR3 is CASSFPENIQYF. CDR3 DNA: TGTGCCAGCAGTTTTCCCGAAAACATTCAGTACTTC.

V and J are TRBV28 and TRBJ2-7, with 9 bases fitting TRBD2. V lost 6 bases and J lost 2; bases outside the gene matches: 2. The CDR3 has 13 residues. Germline CDR1 is MDHEN and CDR2 is SYDVKM. The chain's CDR3 is CASRGGRAYEQYF. CDR3 DNA sequence: TGTGCCAGCAGAGGCGGGAGGGCCTACGAGCAGTACTTC. The full variable domain, completed using reference TRBV28 and TRBJ2-7, is DVKVTQSSRYLVKRTGEKVFLECVQDMDHENMFWYRQDPGLGLRLIYFSYDVKMKEKGDIPEGYSVSREKKERFSLILESASTNQTSMYLCASRGGRAYEQYFGPGTRLTVT.

This chain uses TRBV3-1 (or the pseudogene TRBV3-2) with TRBJ2-5, with 9 bases matching TRBD1. V shed 0 bases and J 7 bases; nucleotides not matched to a gene: 6. Germline assignment: CDR1 LGHDT and CDR2 YNNKEL (reference sequence). CDR3 length: 15 residues. DNA of the CDR3: TGTGCCAGCAGCCAAGATGTGGGACAGGGCTGGACCCAGTACTTC. Translating gives CASSQDVGQGWTQYF.

The J gene is TRBJ1-5, the V gene TRBV4-1; 8 bases are a match to TRBD1. The V segment lost 3 bases and the J segment 5 bases; nucleotides outside the gene matches: 9. This CDR3 has 16 amino acids. The germline V gene has CDR1 MGHRA and CDR2 YSYEKL. The CDR3 loop is CASSQAAGGADQPQHF. In DNA, the CDR3 is TGCGCCAGCAGCCAGGCCGCAGGGGGCGCGGATCAGCCCCAGCATTTT.

The chain joins TRBV5-1 to TRBJ2-5, with D possibly being TRBD2 (5 bases). Trimming took 4 bases from V and 5 from J, leaving 18 bases between them. The V gene's germline CDR1 is SGHRS and CDR2 YFSETQ. The CDR3 sequence is 15 residues long. CDR3 bases: TGCGCCAGCAGCCTACTAGATGGGTCCTCGGAGACCCAGTACTTC. Protein sequence: CASSLLDGSSETQYF.

The chain employs TRBV30 and TRBJ1-1; 7 bases line up with TRBD1. The CDR3 extends over 12 amino acids. Germline CDR1 reads GTSNPN; CDR2 reads SVGIG (reference sequence). The V gene end was trimmed by 4 bases and the J gene end by 4 bases; junction bases not matched to a gene: 3. The CDR3 nucleotides are TGTGCCTGGACCTCAGGGGGCACTGAAGCTTTCTTT. This sequence encodes CAWTSGGTEAFF.

Regarding this clone: The sample holds other DNA sequences that translate to the same CDR3. The chain joins TRBV30 to TRBJ1-2; 9 bases are shared with TRBD1. J gave up 2 bases and V 2 bases, and 3 bases lay outside the gene matches. The CDR3 runs to 14 residues. Germline V gene sequence: CDR1 GTSNPN, CDR2 SVGIG (reference sequence). The CDR3 loop reads CAWSPGQGNYGYTF. Written as DNA, the CDR3 is TGTGCCTGGAGTCCAGGACAGGGGAACTATGGCTACACCTTC.